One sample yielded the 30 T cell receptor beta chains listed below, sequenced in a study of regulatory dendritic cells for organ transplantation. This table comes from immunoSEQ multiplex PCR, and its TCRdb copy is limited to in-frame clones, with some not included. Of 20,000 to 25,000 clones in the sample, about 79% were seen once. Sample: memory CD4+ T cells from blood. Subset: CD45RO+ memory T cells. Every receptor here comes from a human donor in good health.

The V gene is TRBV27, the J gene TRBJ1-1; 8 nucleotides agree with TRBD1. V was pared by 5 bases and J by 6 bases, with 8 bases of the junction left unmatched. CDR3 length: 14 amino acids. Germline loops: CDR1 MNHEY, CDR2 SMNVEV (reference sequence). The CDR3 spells CASSLYRTGPEAFF. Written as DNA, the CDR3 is TGTGCCAGCAGTCTCTATCGGACAGGGCCTGAAGCTTTCTTT.

The CDR3 region is CASSLGRFGTEAFF. The CDR3 coding sequence is TGTGCCAGCAGCTTAGGAAGGTTCGGGACTGAAGCTTTCTTT. The V call is TRBV9, the J call TRBJ1-1; no clear D. V lost 4 bases and J lost 5, with 15 bases in between. Per the germline V gene, CDR1 is SGDLS and CDR2 is YYNGEE. The CDR3 runs 14 residues.

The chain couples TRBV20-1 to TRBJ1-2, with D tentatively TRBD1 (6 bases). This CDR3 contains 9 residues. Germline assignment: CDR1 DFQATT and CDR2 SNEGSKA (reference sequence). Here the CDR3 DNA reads TGCAGGCCAGGGGATGGCTACACCTTC. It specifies CRPGDGYTF.

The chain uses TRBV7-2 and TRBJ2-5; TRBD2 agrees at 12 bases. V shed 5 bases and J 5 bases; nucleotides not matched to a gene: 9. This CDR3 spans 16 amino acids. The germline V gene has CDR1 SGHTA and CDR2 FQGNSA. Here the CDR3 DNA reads TGTGCCAGCAGCCGTGGCCGACTAGCGGGGGTGGAGACCCAGTACTTC. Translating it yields CASSRGRLAGVETQYF.

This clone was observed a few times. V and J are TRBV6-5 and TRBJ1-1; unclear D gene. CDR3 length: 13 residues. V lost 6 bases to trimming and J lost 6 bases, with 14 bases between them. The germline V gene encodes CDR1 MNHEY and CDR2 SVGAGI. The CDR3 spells CASRSRGEAEAFF. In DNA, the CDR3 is TGTGCCAGCAGGAGTCGTGGCGAGGCTGAAGCTTTCTTT.

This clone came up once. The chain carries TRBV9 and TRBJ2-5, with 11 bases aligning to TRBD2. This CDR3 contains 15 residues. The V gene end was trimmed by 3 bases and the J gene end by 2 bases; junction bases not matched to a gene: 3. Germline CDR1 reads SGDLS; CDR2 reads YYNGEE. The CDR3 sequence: CASSGLAGIQETQYF. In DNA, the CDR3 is TGTGCCAGCAGCGGACTAGCGGGGATACAAGAGACCCAGTACTTC. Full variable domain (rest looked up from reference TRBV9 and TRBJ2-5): DSGVTQTPKHLITATGQRVTLRCSPRSGDLSVYWYQQSLDQGLQFLIQYYNGEERAKGNILERFSAQQFPDLHSELNLSSLELGDSALYFCASSGLAGIQETQYFGPGTRLLVL.

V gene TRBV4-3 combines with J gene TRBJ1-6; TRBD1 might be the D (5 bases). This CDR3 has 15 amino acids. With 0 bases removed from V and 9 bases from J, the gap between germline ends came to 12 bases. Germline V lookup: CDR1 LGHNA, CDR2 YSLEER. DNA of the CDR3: TGCGCCAGCAGCCAAGATCCCGGGGGAGGTTCACCCCTCCACTTT. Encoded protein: CASSQDPGGGSPLHF.

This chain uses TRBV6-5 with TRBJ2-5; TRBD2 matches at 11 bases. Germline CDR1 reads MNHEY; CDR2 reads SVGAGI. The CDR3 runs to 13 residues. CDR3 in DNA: TGTGCAACCACTAGCGGGGGCGGGGAGACCCAGTACTTC. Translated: CATTSGGGETQYF.

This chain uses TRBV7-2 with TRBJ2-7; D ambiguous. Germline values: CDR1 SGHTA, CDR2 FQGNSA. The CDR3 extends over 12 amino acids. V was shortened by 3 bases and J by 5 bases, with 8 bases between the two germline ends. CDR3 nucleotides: TGTGCCAGCAGCTTCGGTGTGGACGAGCAGTACTTC. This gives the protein CASSFGVDEQYF.

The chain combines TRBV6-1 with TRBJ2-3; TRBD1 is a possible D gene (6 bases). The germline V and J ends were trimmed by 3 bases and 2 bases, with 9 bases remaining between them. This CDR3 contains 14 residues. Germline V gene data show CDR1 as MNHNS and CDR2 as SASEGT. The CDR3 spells CASSDRGVTDTQYF. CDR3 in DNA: TGTGCCAGCAGTGACAGGGGTGTCACAGATACGCAGTATTTT.

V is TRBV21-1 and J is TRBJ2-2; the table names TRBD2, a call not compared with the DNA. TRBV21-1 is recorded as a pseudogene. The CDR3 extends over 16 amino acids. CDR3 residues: CASSIPTSEDTGELFF. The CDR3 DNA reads TGTGCCAGCAGCATTCCGACTAGCGAGGACACCGGGGAGCTGTTTTTT.

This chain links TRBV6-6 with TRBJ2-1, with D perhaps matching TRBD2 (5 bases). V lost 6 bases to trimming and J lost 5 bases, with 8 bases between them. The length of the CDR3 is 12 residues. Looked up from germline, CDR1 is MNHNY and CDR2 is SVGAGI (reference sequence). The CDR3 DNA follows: TGTGCCAGCAGCCACGGGGACAATGAGCAGTTCTTC. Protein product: CASSHGDNEQFF.

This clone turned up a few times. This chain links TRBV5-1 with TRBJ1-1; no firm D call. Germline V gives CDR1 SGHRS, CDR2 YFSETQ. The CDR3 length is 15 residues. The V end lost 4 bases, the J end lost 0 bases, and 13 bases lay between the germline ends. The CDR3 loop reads CASSPRESLNTEAFF. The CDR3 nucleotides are TGCGCCAGCAGCCCCCGAGAGTCCCTGAACACTGAAGCTTTCTTT.

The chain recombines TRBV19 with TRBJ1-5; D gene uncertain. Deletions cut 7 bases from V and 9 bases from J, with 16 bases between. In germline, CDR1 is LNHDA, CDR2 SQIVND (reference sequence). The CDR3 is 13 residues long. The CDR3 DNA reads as TGTGCCAGTACCCACCGGAGGCTTTGGCCCCAGCATTTT. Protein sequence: CASTHRRLWPQHF.

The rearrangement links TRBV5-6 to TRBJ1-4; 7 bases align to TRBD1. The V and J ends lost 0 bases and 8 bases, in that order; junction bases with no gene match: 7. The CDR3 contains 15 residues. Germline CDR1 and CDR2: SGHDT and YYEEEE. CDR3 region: CASSLARGGGEKLFF. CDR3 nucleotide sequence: TGTGCCAGCAGCTTGGCCCGAGGGGGCGGGGAAAAACTGTTTTTT. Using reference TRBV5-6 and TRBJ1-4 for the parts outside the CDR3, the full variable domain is DAGVTQSPTHLIKTRGQQVTLRCSPKSGHDTVSWYQQALGQGPQFIFQYYEEEERQRGNFPDRFSGHQFPNYSSELNVNALLLGDSALYLCASSLARGGGEKLFFGSGTQLSVL.

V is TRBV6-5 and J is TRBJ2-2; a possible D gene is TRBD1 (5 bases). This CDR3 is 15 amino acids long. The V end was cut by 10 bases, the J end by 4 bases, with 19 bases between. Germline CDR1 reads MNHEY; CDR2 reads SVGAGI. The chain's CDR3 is CATTNGQVSTGELFF. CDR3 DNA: TGTGCCACCACTAACGGACAAGTGAGCACCGGGGAGCTGTTTTTT.

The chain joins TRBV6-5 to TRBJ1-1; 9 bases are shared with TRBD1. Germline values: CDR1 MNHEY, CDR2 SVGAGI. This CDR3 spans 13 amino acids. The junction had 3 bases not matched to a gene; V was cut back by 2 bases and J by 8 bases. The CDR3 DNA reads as TGTGCCAGCAGTTACCGGGACAGGGCCGAAGCTTTCTTT. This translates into CASSYRDRAEAFF.

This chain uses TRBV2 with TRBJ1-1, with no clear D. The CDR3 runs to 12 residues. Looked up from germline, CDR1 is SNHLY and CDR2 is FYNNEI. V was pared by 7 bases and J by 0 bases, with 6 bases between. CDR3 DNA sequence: TGTGCCAGCAAACTCGTGAACACTGAAGCTTTCTTT. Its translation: CASKLVNTEAFF.

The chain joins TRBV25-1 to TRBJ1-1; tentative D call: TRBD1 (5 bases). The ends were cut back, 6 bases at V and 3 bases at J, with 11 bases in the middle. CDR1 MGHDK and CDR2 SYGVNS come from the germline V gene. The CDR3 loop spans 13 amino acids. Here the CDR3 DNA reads TGTGCCAGCAGGGGGCGATGGGACACTGAAGCTTTCTTT. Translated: CASRGRWDTEAFF.

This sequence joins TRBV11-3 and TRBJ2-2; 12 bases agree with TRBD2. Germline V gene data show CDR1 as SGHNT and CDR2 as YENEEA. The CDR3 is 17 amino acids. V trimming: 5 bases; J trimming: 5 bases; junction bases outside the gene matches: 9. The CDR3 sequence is CASSPWTSGAGTGELFF. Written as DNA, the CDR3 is TGTGCCAGCAGCCCTTGGACTAGCGGGGCTGGTACCGGGGAGCTGTTTTTT. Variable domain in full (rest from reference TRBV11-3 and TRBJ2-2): EAGVVQSPRYKIIEKKQPVAFWCNPISGHNTLYWYLQNLGQGPELLIRYENEEAVDDSQLPKDRFSAERLKGVDSTLKIQPAELGDSAVYLCASSPWTSGAGTGELFFGEGSRLTVL.

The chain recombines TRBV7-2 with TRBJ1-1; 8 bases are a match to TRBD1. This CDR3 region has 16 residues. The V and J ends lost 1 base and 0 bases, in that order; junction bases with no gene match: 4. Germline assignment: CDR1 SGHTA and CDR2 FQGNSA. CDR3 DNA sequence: TGTGCCAGCAGCTTAGGCGCGACAGGGGTGAACACTGAAGCTTTCTTT. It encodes CASSLGATGVNTEAFF.

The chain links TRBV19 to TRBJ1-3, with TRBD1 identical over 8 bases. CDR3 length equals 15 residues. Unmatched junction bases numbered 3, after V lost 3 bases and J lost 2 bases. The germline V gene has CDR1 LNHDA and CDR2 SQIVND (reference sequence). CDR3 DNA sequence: TGTGCCAGTAGTATGAGGGACAGGACTGGAAACACCATATATTTT. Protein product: CASSMRDRTGNTIYF.

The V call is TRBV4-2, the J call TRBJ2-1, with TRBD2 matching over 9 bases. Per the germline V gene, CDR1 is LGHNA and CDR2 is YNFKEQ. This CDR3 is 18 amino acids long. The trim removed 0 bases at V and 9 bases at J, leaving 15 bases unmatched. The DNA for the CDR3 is TGTGCCAGCAGCCAAGATGGAAGCGGGGGGCCCCGATTACGTGAGCAGTTCTTC. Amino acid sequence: CASSQDGSGGPRLREQFF.

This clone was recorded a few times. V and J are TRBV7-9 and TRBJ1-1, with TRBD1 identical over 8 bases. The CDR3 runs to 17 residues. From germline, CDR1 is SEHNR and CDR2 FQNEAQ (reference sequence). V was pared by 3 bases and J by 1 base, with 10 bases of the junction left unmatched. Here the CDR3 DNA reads TGTGCCAGCAGCTTCGGACAGGGTGGAGGTTGGAACACTGAAGCTTTCTTT. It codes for CASSFGQGGGWNTEAFF.

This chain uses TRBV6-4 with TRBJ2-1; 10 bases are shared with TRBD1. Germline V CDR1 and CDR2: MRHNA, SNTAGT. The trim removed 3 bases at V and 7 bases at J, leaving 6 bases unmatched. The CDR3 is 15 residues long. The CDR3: CASSEQTGGWNEQFF. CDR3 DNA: TGTGCCAGCAGTGAGCAGACAGGGGGCTGGAATGAGCAGTTCTTC.

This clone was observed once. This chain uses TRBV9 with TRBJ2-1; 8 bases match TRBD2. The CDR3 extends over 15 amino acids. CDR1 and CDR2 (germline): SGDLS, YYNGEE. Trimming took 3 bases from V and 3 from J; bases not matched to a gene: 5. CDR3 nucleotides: TGTGCCAGCAGCGCAAGACTAGCGAACTACAATGAGCAGTTCTTC. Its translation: CASSARLANYNEQFF.

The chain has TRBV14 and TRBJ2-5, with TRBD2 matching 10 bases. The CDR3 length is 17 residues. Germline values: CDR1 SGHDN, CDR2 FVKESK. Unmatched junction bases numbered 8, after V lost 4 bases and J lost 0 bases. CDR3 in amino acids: CASSLIPSGGYQETQYF. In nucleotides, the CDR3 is TGTGCCAGCAGCCTAATCCCTAGCGGGGGTTACCAAGAGACCCAGTACTTC.

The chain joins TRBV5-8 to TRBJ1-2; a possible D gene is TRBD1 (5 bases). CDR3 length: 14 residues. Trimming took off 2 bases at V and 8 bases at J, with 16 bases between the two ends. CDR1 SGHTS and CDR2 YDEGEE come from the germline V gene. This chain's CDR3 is CASSLGENSPGYTF. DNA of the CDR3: TGTGCCAGCAGCTTAGGGGAAAACAGTCCCGGCTACACCTTC.

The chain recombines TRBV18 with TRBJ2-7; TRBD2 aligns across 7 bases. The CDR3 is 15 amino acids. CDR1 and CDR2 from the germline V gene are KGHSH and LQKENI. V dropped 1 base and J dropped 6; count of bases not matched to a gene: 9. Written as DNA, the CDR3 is TGTGCCAGCTCACCACTCGGCAGGGAGGGCCTCGAGCAGTACTTC. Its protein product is CASSPLGREGLEQYF.

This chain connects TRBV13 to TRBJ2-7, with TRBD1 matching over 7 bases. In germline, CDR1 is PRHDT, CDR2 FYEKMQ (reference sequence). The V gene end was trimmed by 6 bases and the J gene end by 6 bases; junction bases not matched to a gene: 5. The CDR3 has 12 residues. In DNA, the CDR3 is TGTGCCAGCAGGGGACAGACCTCCGAGCAGTACTTC. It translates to CASRGQTSEQYF.